The present T cell receptor (beta chain) was sequenced within a study of vaccination effects on CD4 cells after COVID-19. Study overall: Median timing of post-vaccine samples was 72 days after the second dose.

Study-level points and caveats: Only 1 of 255 vaccine-induced clones from healthy vaccinees cross-reacted with common cold coronaviruses.

Before sequencing took place, the ViraFEST assay used viral peptide pools to expand antigen-specific CD4+ T cells. Having been cultured for approximately ten days, the cells underwent CD4+ T cell isolation. Either the mRNA-1273 or the BNT162b2 vaccine was given to participants as two doses. Culturing of a few million PBMC per well took place with approximately 10 IU/ml IL-2 and around 10 ug/ml peptides. A word on this clone: Its antigen is still unknown.

Profiling relied on immunoSEQ multiplex PCR, and the TCRdb table lists in-frame clones only, not all of them. The sample consists of about 24,000 clones, around 77% of them appearing once. The germline V gene encodes CDR1 LGHDT and CDR2 YNNKEL (reference sequence). V was trimmed by 2 bases and J by 8 bases, leaving 15 bases between them. The CDR3 sequence is 15 residues long. The V gene is TRBV3-1 (or the pseudogene TRBV3-2), the J gene TRBJ1-4; the D is unclear. This TCR came from a human donor who received a COVID-19 vaccine. Material: CD4+ T cells from PBMCs cultured with HCoV-NL63 spike peptides, obtained after COVID-19 vaccination. The CDR3 DNA is TGTGCCAGCAGCCAAATCTTCCGGGCCAAGGAAAAACTGTTTTTT. Translation gives CASSQIFRAKEKLFF.